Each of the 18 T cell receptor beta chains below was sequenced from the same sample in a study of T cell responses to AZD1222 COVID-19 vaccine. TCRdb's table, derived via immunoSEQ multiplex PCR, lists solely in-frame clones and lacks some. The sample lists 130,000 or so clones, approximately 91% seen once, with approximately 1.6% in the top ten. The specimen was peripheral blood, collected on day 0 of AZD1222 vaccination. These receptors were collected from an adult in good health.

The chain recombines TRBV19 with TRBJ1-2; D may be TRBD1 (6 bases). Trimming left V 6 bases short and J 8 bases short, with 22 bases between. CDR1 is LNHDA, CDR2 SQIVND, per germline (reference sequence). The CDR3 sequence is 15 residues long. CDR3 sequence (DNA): TGTGCCAGTAGGAGGGACACTACATTGGATCAGGGCTACACCTTC. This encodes CASRRDTTLDQGYTF.

The CDR3 region has the DNA TGTGCCTGGGCCTGGCGGGGGGAACTAGCTACGCAGTATTTT. Its translation is CAWAWRGELATQYF. The chain uses TRBV30 and TRBJ2-3, with 8 nucleotides matching TRBD2. Per the germline V gene, CDR1 is GTSNPN and CDR2 is SVGIG (reference sequence). The V gene end was trimmed by 5 bases and the J gene end by 8 bases; junction bases not matched to a gene: 12. The CDR3 loop spans 14 amino acids. Together with reference TRBV30 and TRBJ2-3, the CDR3 gives the full variable domain: SQTIHQWPATLVQPVGSPLSLECTVEGTSNPNLYWYRQAAGRGLQLLFYSVGIGQISSEVPQNLSASRPQDRQFILSSKKLLLSDSGFYLCAWAWRGELATQYFGPGTRLTVL.

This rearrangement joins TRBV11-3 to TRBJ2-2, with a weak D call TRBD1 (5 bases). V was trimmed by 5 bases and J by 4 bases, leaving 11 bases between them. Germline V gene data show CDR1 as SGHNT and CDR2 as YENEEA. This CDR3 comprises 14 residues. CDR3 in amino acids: CASSPGHGTGELFF. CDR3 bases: TGTGCCAGCAGCCCCGGACATGGCACCGGGGAGCTGTTTTTT.

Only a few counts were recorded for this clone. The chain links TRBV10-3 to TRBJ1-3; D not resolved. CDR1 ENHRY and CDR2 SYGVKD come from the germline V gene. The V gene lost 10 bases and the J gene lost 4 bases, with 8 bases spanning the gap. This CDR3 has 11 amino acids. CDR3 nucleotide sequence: TGTGCCACCCGGCGGGGAAACACCATATATTTT. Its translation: CATRRGNTIYF.

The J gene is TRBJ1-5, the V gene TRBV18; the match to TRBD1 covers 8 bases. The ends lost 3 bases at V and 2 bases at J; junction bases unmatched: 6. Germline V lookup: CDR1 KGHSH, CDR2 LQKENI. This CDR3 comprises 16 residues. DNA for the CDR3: TGTGCCAGCTCACCGTCAACAGGGGGTGGCAATCAGCCCCAGCATTTT. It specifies CASSPSTGGGNQPQHF.

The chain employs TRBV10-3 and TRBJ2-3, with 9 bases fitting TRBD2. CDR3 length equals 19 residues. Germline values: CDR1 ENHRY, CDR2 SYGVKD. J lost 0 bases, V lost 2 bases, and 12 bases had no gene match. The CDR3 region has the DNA TGTGCCATCAGTGAGCCGGGGAGGACTAGCGCTTCTAGCACAGATACGCAGTATTTT. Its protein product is CAISEPGRTSASSTDTQYF.

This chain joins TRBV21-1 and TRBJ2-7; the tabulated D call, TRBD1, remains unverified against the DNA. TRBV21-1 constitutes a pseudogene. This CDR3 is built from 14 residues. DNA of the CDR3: TGTGCCAGCAGCAAAGAGGGGACACACTACGAGCAGTACTTC. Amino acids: CASSKEGTHYEQYF.

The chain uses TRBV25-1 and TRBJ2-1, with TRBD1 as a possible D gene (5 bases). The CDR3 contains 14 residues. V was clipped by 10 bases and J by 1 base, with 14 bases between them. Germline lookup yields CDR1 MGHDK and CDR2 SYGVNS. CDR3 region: CAIQDSRSYNEQFF. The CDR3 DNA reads TGTGCCATTCAAGACAGTCGATCCTACAATGAGCAGTTCTTC.

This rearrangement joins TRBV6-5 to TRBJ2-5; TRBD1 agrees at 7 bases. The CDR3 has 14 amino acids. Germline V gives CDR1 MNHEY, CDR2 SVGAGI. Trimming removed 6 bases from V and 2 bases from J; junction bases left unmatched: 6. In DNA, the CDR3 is TGTGCCAGCAGGCTGACGACAGGGCAAGAGACCCAGTACTTC. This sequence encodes CASRLTTGQETQYF.

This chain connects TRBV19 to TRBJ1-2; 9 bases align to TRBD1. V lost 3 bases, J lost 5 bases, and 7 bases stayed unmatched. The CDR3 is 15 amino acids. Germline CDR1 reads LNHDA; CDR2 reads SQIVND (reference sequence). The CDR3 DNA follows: TGTGCCAGTAGTATTCACCCCGACAGGGGGTATGGCTACACCTTC. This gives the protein CASSIHPDRGYGYTF.

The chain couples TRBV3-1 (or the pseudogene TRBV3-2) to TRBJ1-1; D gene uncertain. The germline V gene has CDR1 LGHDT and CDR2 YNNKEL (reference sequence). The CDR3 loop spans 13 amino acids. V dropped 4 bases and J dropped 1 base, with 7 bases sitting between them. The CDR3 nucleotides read TGTGCCAGCAGCCTAACCACGAACACTGAAGCTTTCTTT. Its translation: CASSLTTNTEAFF.

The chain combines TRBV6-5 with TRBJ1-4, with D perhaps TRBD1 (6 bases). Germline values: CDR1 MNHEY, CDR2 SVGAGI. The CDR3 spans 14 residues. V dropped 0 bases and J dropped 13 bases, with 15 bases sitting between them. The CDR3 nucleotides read TGTGCCAGCAGTTACTCGCGCAACAGGGTAGCACTGTTTTTT. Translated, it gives CASSYSRNRVALFF.

CDR3: CSGTGTQTASGNTIYF. The DNA of the CDR3 is TGCAGCGGAACCGGGACGCAGACCGCCTCTGGAAACACCATATATTTT. The chain has TRBV29-1 and TRBJ1-3, with D perhaps TRBD1 (5 bases). Germline V gene sequence: CDR1 SQVTM, CDR2 ANQGSEA. Trimming stripped 7 bases from V and 0 bases from J, with 19 bases between. The CDR3 length is 16 residues. Complete variable domain (other parts from reference TRBV29-1 and TRBJ1-3): SAVISQKPSRDICQRGTSLTIQCQVDSQVTMMFWYRQQPGQSLTLIATANQGSEATYESGFVIDKFPISRPNLTFSTLTVSNMSPEDSSIYLCSGTGTQTASGNTIYFGEGSWLTVV.

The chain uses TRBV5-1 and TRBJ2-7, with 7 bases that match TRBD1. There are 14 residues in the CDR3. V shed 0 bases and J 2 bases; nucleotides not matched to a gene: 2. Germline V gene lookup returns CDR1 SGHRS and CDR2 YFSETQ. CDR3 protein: CASSLGDRAYEQYF. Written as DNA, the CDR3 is TGCGCCAGCAGCTTGGGAGACAGGGCCTACGAGCAGTACTTC.

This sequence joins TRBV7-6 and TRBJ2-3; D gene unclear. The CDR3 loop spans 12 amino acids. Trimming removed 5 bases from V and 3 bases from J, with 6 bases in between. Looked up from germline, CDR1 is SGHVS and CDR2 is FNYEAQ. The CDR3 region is CASSLDTDTQYF. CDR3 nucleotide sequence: TGTGCCAGCAGCCTTGATACAGATACGCAGTATTTT.

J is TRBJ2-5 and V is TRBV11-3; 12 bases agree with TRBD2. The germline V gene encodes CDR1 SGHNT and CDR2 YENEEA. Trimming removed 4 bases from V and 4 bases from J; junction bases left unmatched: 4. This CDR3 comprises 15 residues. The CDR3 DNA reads TGTGCCAGCAGCTCACAGGGACTAGCGGGAGAGACCCAGTACTTC. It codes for CASSSQGLAGETQYF.

The CDR3 DNA follows: TGTGCCAGCAGTTCCCTGGGGGGGGGCAAGACTGAAGCTTTCTTT. It codes for CASSSLGGGKTEAFF. The chain joins TRBV27 to TRBJ1-1; a possible D gene is TRBD1 (6 bases). The germline V and J ends were trimmed by 4 bases and 5 bases, with 17 bases remaining between them. This CDR3 is 15 amino acids long. The germline gives CDR1 MNHEY, CDR2 SMNVEV (reference sequence).

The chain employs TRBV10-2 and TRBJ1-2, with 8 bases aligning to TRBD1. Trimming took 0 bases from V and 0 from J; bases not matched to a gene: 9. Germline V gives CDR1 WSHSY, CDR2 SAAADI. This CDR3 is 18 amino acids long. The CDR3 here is CASSESSTGGPSNYGYTF. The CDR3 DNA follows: TGCGCCAGCAGTGAGTCGAGTACAGGGGGGCCCTCTAACTATGGCTACACCTTC.